The rows below give T cell receptor beta chains drawn from one sample of a study of T cell repertoires in cytomegalovirus infection. TCRdb itself ran the reads through MiXCR, one entry per CDR3 protein. The table has roughly 200,000 distinct CDR3 sequences, 8% to 10% seen once. Material for sequencing was PBMCs. All receptors derive from a human donor in good health (CMV status not recorded). Some clones in this sample may be carry-over from other donors' samples. Both conserved end residues are part of each CDR3. A D gene is named only where the DNA matches it firmly. Clone size is shown for a subset of rows, as once, few, many or a class of expanded clone.

d_gene: .; v_gene: TRBV5-6; abundance: few; len: 12; j_gene: TRBJ2-3; CDR3aa: CASSLTGNAQYF; CDR3nt: TGTGCCAGCAGTTTGACCGGGAATGCGCAGTATTTT
d_gene: TRBD2; v_gene: TRBV6-6; abundance: few; len: 15; j_gene: TRBJ2-3; CDR3aa: CASARASGGTDTQYF; CDR3nt: TGTGCCAGCGCCCGCGCCAGCGGGGGCACAGATACGCAGTATTTT
d_gene: TRBD1; v_gene: TRBV6-6; abundance: .; len: 19; j_gene: TRBJ1-5; CDR3aa: CASSYGTGLHPFSNQPQHF; CDR3nt: TGTGCCAGCAGTTACGGGACAGGGCTCCATCCGTTTAGCAATCAGCCCCAGCATTTT
d_gene: .; v_gene: TRBV7-8; abundance: many; len: 17; j_gene: TRBJ1-6; CDR3aa: CASSLGLSGRNNSPLHF; CDR3nt: TGTGCCAGCAGCTTGGGTCTGTCCGGAAGGAATAATTCACCCCTCCACTTT
d_gene: .; v_gene: TRBV28; abundance: few; len: 12; j_gene: TRBJ1-1; CDR3aa: CAILAMNTEAFF; CDR3nt: TGTGCCATCCTAGCTATGAACACTGAAGCTTTCTTT
d_gene: TRBD2; v_gene: TRBV7-2; abundance: many; len: 15; j_gene: TRBJ2-7; CDR3aa: CASSLGPSGRSEQYF; CDR3nt: TGTGCCAGCAGCTTAGGTCCTAGCGGGAGGAGCGAGCAGTACTTC
d_gene: .; v_gene: TRBV10-3; abundance: .; len: 12; j_gene: TRBJ2-5; CDR3aa: CAIGTLQETQYF; CDR3nt: TGTGCCATCGGGACTCTACAAGAGACCCAGTACTTC
d_gene: .; v_gene: TRBV28; abundance: few; len: 15; j_gene: TRBJ2-5; CDR3aa: CASSLVPDGQETQYF; CDR3nt: TGTGCCAGCAGTTTAGTCCCAGATGGCCAAGAGACCCAGTACTTC
d_gene: TRBD2; v_gene: TRBV6-6; abundance: .; len: 15; j_gene: TRBJ2-5; CDR3aa: CVSRKGSGEGETQYF; CDR3nt: TGTGTTTCGCGCAAGGGGAGCGGGGAGGGGGAGACCCAGTACTTC
d_gene: TRBD1; v_gene: TRBV14; abundance: few; len: 15; j_gene: TRBJ2-7; CDR3aa: CASSQRTGWEYEQYF; CDR3nt: TGTGCCAGCAGCCAAAGGACAGGGTGGGAGTACGAGCAGTACTTC
d_gene: .; v_gene: TRBV7-9; abundance: many; len: 16; j_gene: TRBJ2-3; CDR3aa: CASSLLGSSTTDTQYF; CDR3nt: TGTGCCAGCAGCTTATTGGGGAGTTCAACCACAGATACGCAGTATTTT
d_gene: .; v_gene: TRBV4-1; abundance: many; len: 16; j_gene: TRBJ2-5; CDR3aa: CASSQGGVGVQETQYF; CDR3nt: TGCGCCAGCAGCCAAGGCGGTGTGGGAGTTCAAGAGACCCAGTACTTC
d_gene: TRBD2; v_gene: TRBV12-3/TRBV12-4; abundance: many; len: 16; j_gene: TRBJ2-2; CDR3aa: CASSLGRGGNTGELFF; CDR3nt: TGTGCCAGCAGTTTGGGGCGGGGGGGAAACACCGGGGAGCTGTTTTTT
d_gene: TRBD2; v_gene: TRBV7-2; abundance: many; len: 16; j_gene: TRBJ2-5; CDR3aa: CASSAGWAGDRETQYF; CDR3nt: TGTGCCAGCAGCGCGGGCTGGGCGGGAGACCGGGAGACCCAGTACTTC
d_gene: .; v_gene: TRBV7-2; abundance: many; len: 13; j_gene: TRBJ2-7; CDR3aa: CASSLDFSYEQYF; CDR3nt: TGTGCCAGCAGCTTAGACTTCTCCTACGAGCAGTACTTC
d_gene: .; v_gene: TRBV3-1; abundance: few; len: 17; j_gene: TRBJ1-3; CDR3aa: CASSQTMTSSSGNTIYF; CDR3nt: TGTGCCAGCAGCCAGACTATGACTTCAAGCTCTGGAAACACCATATATTTT
d_gene: .; v_gene: TRBV19; abundance: .; len: 14; j_gene: TRBJ2-3; CDR3aa: CASSLGTLTDTQYF; CDR3nt: TGTGCCAGTAGTCTCGGGACGCTTACAGATACGCAGTATTTT
d_gene: TRBD2; v_gene: TRBV7-2; abundance: many; len: 16; j_gene: TRBJ2-2; CDR3aa: CASSSRLAGGSGELFF; CDR3nt: TGTGCCAGCAGCTCTCGACTAGCGGGAGGATCCGGGGAGCTGTTTTTT
d_gene: TRBD2; v_gene: TRBV28; abundance: many; len: 16; j_gene: TRBJ2-1; CDR3aa: CASSRTGTSIGMTQFF; CDR3nt: TGTGCCAGCAGCCGAACCGGGACTAGCATCGGAATGACGCAGTTCTTC
d_gene: TRBD2; v_gene: TRBV7-2; abundance: many; len: 16; j_gene: TRBJ2-7; CDR3aa: CASSNGLAGPQGSQYF; CDR3nt: TGTGCCAGCAGCAACGGACTAGCGGGGCCCCAGGGGTCGCAGTACTTC
d_gene: .; v_gene: TRBV5-5; abundance: many; len: 16; j_gene: TRBJ2-5; CDR3aa: CASSSYSGTAVAAQYF; CDR3nt: TGTGCCAGCAGCTCCTATTCGGGGACCGCAGTTGCGGCCCAGTACTTC
d_gene: .; v_gene: TRBV7-6; abundance: many; len: 15; j_gene: TRBJ1-5; CDR3aa: CASSLTAGAGQPQHF; CDR3nt: TGTGCCAGCAGCTTAACCGCAGGGGCGGGGCAGCCCCAGCATTTT
d_gene: .; v_gene: TRBV7-8; abundance: many; len: 15; j_gene: TRBJ2-1; CDR3aa: CASSPSTGVGNEQFF; CDR3nt: TGTGCCAGCAGCCCTAGCACGGGAGTCGGCAATGAGCAGTTCTTC
d_gene: TRBD2; v_gene: TRBV7-2; abundance: many; len: 15; j_gene: TRBJ2-1; CDR3aa: CASSLMAGARNEQFF; CDR3nt: TGTGCCAGCAGCTTAATGGCGGGAGCCCGGAATGAGCAGTTCTTC
d_gene: .; v_gene: TRBV28; abundance: many; len: 14; j_gene: TRBJ2-2; CDR3aa: CASSPTIYTGELFF; CDR3nt: TGTGCCAGCAGCCCTACTATATACACCGGGGAGCTGTTTTTT
d_gene: TRBD2; v_gene: TRBV29-1; abundance: .; len: 13; j_gene: TRBJ2-1; CDR3aa: CSVGLATYNEQFF; CDR3nt: TGCAGCGTGGGACTAGCTACCTACAATGAGCAGTTCTTC
d_gene: TRBD2; v_gene: TRBV29-1; abundance: .; len: 15; j_gene: TRBJ2-1; CDR3aa: CSVARRASGIDEQFF; CDR3nt: TGCAGCGTAGCCCGGCGGGCTAGCGGGATCGATGAGCAGTTCTTC
d_gene: TRBD2; v_gene: TRBV7-2; abundance: many; len: 16; j_gene: TRBJ2-7; CDR3aa: CASSLGLAGGWYEQYF; CDR3nt: TGTGCCAGCAGCCTGGGACTAGCGGGAGGCTGGTACGAGCAGTACTTC
d_gene: .; v_gene: TRBV28; abundance: .; len: 14; j_gene: TRBJ1-1; CDR3aa: CASSNPPGLTEAFF; CDR3nt: TGTGCCAGCAGTAACCCCCCAGGGCTCACTGAAGCTTTCTTT
d_gene: TRBD1; v_gene: TRBV29-1; abundance: many; len: 12; j_gene: TRBJ1-1; CDR3aa: CSATGEGTEAFF; CDR3nt: TGCAGCGCTACAGGGGAGGGGACTGAAGCTTTCTTT
d_gene: .; v_gene: TRBV7-8; abundance: many; len: 16; j_gene: TRBJ2-3; CDR3aa: CASSQKDRRRTDTQYF; CDR3nt: TGTGCCAGCAGCCAGAAAGACAGAAGGCGCACAGATACGCAGTATTTT
d_gene: .; v_gene: TRBV20-1; abundance: many; len: 14; j_gene: TRBJ2-3; CDR3aa: CSAHLGGGADTQYF; CDR3nt: TGCAGTGCCCACCTCGGAGGGGGGGCAGATACGCAGTATTTT
d_gene: .; v_gene: TRBV20-1; abundance: few; len: 14; j_gene: TRBJ2-1; CDR3aa: CSARVAARYNEQFF; CDR3nt: TGCAGTGCTAGAGTAGCGGCTAGGTACAATGAGCAGTTCTTC
d_gene: TRBD2; v_gene: TRBV29-1; abundance: few; len: 13; j_gene: TRBJ2-7; CDR3aa: CSVRRTSGGEQYF; CDR3nt: TGCAGCGTACGGCGGACTAGCGGGGGCGAGCAGTACTTC
d_gene: TRBD2; v_gene: TRBV6-2/TRBV6-3; abundance: .; len: 19; j_gene: TRBJ2-1; CDR3aa: CASKQTGGPGLAGAGEQFF; CDR3nt: TGTGCCAGCAAACAGACAGGGGGCCCCGGACTAGCGGGAGCGGGTGAGCAGTTCTTC
d_gene: .; v_gene: TRBV14; abundance: .; len: 16; j_gene: TRBJ2-1; CDR3aa: CASSQDLSGYTNEQFF; CDR3nt: TGTGCCAGCAGCCAAGATCTGAGCGGGTACACCAATGAGCAGTTCTTC
d_gene: TRBD1; v_gene: TRBV18; abundance: .; len: 14; j_gene: TRBJ1-6; CDR3aa: CASSLTGWDSPLHF; CDR3nt: TGTGCCAGCTCACTGACAGGGTGGGATTCACCCCTCCACTTT
d_gene: .; v_gene: TRBV7-2; abundance: many; len: 14; j_gene: TRBJ1-2; CDR3aa: CASSLVRTPAGYTF; CDR3nt: TGTGCCAGCAGCTTAGTTCGGACGCCAGCCGGCTACACCTTC
d_gene: .; v_gene: TRBV7-2; abundance: many; len: 15; j_gene: TRBJ1-5; CDR3aa: CASSSSGHSNQPQHF; CDR3nt: TGTGCCAGCAGCTCATCAGGACATAGCAATCAGCCCCAGCATTTT
d_gene: TRBD2; v_gene: TRBV20-1; abundance: .; len: 15; j_gene: TRBJ2-5; CDR3aa: CSARDLAGGQETQYF; CDR3nt: TGCAGTGCTAGAGATCTAGCGGGGGGACAAGAGACCCAGTACTTC
d_gene: .; v_gene: TRBV19; abundance: many; len: 14; j_gene: TRBJ2-1; CDR3aa: CASNSPGLYNEQFF; CDR3nt: TGTGCCAGTAACTCTCCGGGACTCTACAATGAGCAGTTCTTC
d_gene: TRBD1; v_gene: TRBV7-2; abundance: .; len: 15; j_gene: TRBJ1-4; CDR3aa: CASSLRSGTDEKLFF; CDR3nt: TGTGCCAGCAGCTTACGGTCCGGGACAGACGAAAAACTGTTTTTT